The T cell receptor beta chain described here comes from a study of blood T cells in healthy people across ages. Study background: There was about one barcoded beta molecule captured by template switching per two T cells. General observations from the study: Naive T cell percentage showed a strong correlation with the diversity of TCR beta.

Germline assignment: CDR1 LGHNA and CDR2 YNFKEQ. Trimming removed 1 base from V and 15 bases from J; junction bases left unmatched: 15. The CDR3 length is 15 residues. This clonotype was counted ten times or more. Its specificity is unknown. The second PCR ran about 6 to 11 cycles with a sample-barcoded 5' primer and J-beta primers. From each sample, at least 2.5 million paired-end reads containing CDR3 were obtained. TCRdb re-called the 5' RACE reads with MiXCR, one entry per CDR3 protein. The sample records 650,000 to 800,000 distinct CDR3 sequences, more than 45% being singletons. The receptor comes from an elderly woman in good health. The J gene is TRBJ2-1, the V gene TRBV4-2; TRBD2 matches at 7 bases. Sequencing was carried out using blood. The CDR3 is CASSQGGGSIGRRFF. CDR3 bases: TGTGCCAGCAGCCAAGGAGGCGGGAGTATTGGACGGCGGTTCTTC.